The clone carrying this T cell receptor beta chain was picked up a small number of times. The sample comes from a study of T cells after yellow fever vaccination. V was clipped by 4 bases and J by 8 bases, with 6 bases between them. The CDR3 totals 11 residues. Looked up from germline, CDR1 is ENHRY and CDR2 is SYGVKD. TCRdb processed the 5' RACE reads anew with MiXCR; each CDR3 protein has one entry. The table has some 220,000 distinct CDR3 sequences, 3% to 4% seen once. The input for sequencing was CD4+ T cells sorted from PBMCs, taken 10 days after the yellow fever booster vaccination. The chain employs TRBV10-3 and TRBJ2-1; D is undetermined. The receptor comes from a man younger than 35 who received the YFV17D yellow fever vaccine. CDR3 amino acids: CAISGRDEQFF. Written as DNA, the CDR3 is TGTGCCATCAGTGGACGGGATGAGCAGTTCTTC.